The 27 T cell receptor beta chains in this list originate from one sample, sequenced in a study of early T cells in non-severe SARS-CoV-2 infection. TCRdb passed the 5' RACE reads through MiXCR, listing each CDR3 protein once. This sample carries 30,000 to 40,000 distinct CDR3 sequences, roughly 4.8% of them seen once, and the ten largest clones take about 16%. What was sequenced was whole blood. These receptors were obtained from an adult who was a healthcare worker with PCR-confirmed SARS-CoV-2 infection or an uninfected control (not recorded which).

The gene calls are TRBV5-1 and TRBJ2-2, with 8 bases aligning to TRBD2. Per germline, CDR1 SGHRS and CDR2 YFSETQ. The CDR3 runs 15 residues. The V segment lost 7 bases and the J segment 4 bases; nucleotides outside the gene matches: 9. The CDR3 sequence: CASSDSGGVTGELFF. The CDR3 DNA sequence: TGCGCCAGCTCGGACAGCGGGGGAGTCACCGGGGAGCTGTTTTTT.

Judged by abundance, this clonotype is medium-sized. The chain carries TRBV18 and TRBJ1-2, with TRBD1 as a possible D gene (5 bases). The CDR3 has 15 residues. Germline V gene sequence: CDR1 KGHSH, CDR2 LQKENI. Trimming took 5 bases from V and 6 from J, leaving 19 bases between them. CDR3 residues: CASSSSALPGDGYTF. As DNA, the CDR3 is TGTGCCAGCTCATCTTCGGCCCTCCCGGGGGATGGCTACACCTTC.

In its sample, this clonotype was seen many times. This chain connects TRBV5-1 to TRBJ1-2; D unclear. This CDR3 spans 13 amino acids. Trimming left V 0 bases short and J 8 bases short, with 11 bases between. Per the germline V gene, CDR1 is SGHRS and CDR2 is YFSETQ. The CDR3 loop reads CASSLVGRSGYTF. CDR3 bases: TGCGCCAGCAGCTTGGTAGGCAGAAGCGGCTACACCTTC.

The chain uses TRBV6-4 and TRBJ2-1, with D tentatively TRBD1 or TRBD2 (6 bases each). In germline, CDR1 is MRHNA, CDR2 SNTAGT. With 3 bases removed from V and 7 bases from J, the gap between germline ends came to 16 bases. This CDR3 contains 15 residues. CDR3 sequence reads: CASSESPGAYNEQFF. The CDR3 bases are TGTGCCAGCAGTGAATCCCCGGGGGCGTATAATGAGCAGTTCTTC.

Only a few counts were recorded for this clonotype. The DNA of the CDR3 is TGTGCCAGCAGTTTAACCCCGGGACTAGCGGGCTATAATGAGCAGTTCTTC. Translated, it gives CASSLTPGLAGYNEQFF. The chain has TRBV12-3 or TRBV12-4 and TRBJ2-1, with 12 bases matching TRBD2. Trimming cost V 2 bases and J 7 bases; bases outside gene matches: 9. The CDR3 loop spans 17 amino acids.

This clonotype was recorded many times. The chain joins TRBV20-1 to TRBJ1-4; 7 bases map to TRBD1. Germline V gene lookup returns CDR1 DFQATT and CDR2 SNEGSKA (reference sequence). The CDR3 is 15 residues long. Trimming cost V 5 bases and J 4 bases; bases outside gene matches: 10. This chain's CDR3 is CSAPNAGTDNEKLFF. CDR3 nucleotides: TGCAGTGCTCCCAATGCCGGGACAGATAATGAAAAACTGTTTTTT.

This clonotype was counted many times. The chain uses TRBV29-1 and TRBJ1-1, with D unclear. V lost 2 bases and J 1 base, leaving 8 bases between the germline ends. CDR1 is SQVTM, CDR2 ANQGSEA, per germline. The CDR3 is 13 amino acids. The CDR3 region has the DNA TGCAGCGTTGAAACGTCACAGAACACTGAAGCTTTCTTT. Its translation is CSVETSQNTEAFF.

Many counts were recorded for this clonotype. The chain links TRBV5-1 to TRBJ2-3; no clear D. CDR1 is SGHRS and CDR2 is YFSETQ in the germline V gene. This CDR3 comprises 13 residues. Trimming stripped 0 bases from V and 4 bases from J, with 6 bases between. DNA of the CDR3: TGCGCCAGCAGCTTGGAGGGTTCAGATACGCAGTATTTT. Its translation: CASSLEGSDTQYF.

This clonotype was seen ten or more times. V usage is TRBV20-1 and J usage is TRBJ2-3, with 7 bases fitting TRBD2. The V and J ends lost 2 bases and 0 bases, in that order; junction bases with no gene match: 2. CDR1 and CDR2 from the germline V gene are DFQATT and SNEGSKA (reference sequence). This CDR3 is 14 amino acids long. Written as DNA, the CDR3 is TGCAGTGCTAGAAGCGGGACCAGCACAGATACGCAGTATTTT. Amino acid sequence: CSARSGTSTDTQYF.

This clonotype was counted at least ten times. The rearrangement links TRBV12-3 or TRBV12-4 to TRBJ2-6, with a possible D match to TRBD2 (7 bases). The CDR3 contains 18 residues. The V and J ends lost 5 bases and 0 bases respectively, with 17 bases between them. The CDR3 coding sequence is TGTGCCAGCAGTGCCCGGGGGGCTATGGGCTCTGGGGCCAACGTCCTGACTTTC. Encoded protein: CASSARGAMGSGANVLTF.

This clonotype occurred many times. The chain couples TRBV2 to TRBJ2-2; 7 nucleotides align to TRBD2. The CDR3 runs to 16 residues. V shed 8 bases, J shed 6 bases, and the junction held 15 bases outside the gene matches. Germline V gene lookup returns CDR1 SNHLY and CDR2 FYNNEI. The CDR3 reads CASLFDGLSGAGELFF. The CDR3 coding sequence is TGTGCCAGCTTATTCGATGGACTAAGCGGGGCCGGGGAGCTGTTTTTT.

This clonotype was seen ten or more times. The chain combines TRBV7-3 with TRBJ2-2; D is ambiguous. V shed 8 bases and J shed 3 bases, with 7 bases lying between them. This CDR3 region has 12 residues. Germline CDR1 is SGHTA and CDR2 is FQGTGA. In nucleotides, the CDR3 is TGTGCCAGCTCTTCGTACACCGGGGAGCTGTTTTTT. The encoded protein is CASSSYTGELFF.

In this sample, this clonotype turned up a few times. CDR3 sequence: CASSFGAGGYNEQFF. The DNA for the CDR3 is TGTGCCAGCAGCTTTGGAGCAGGGGGGTACAATGAGCAGTTCTTC. The genes are TRBV5-5 and TRBJ2-1; D possibly corresponds to TRBD1 (7 bases). Per germline, CDR1 SGHKS and CDR2 YYEKEE (reference sequence). Trimming took 2 bases from V and 4 from J, leaving 13 bases between them. The CDR3 totals 15 residues.

The V gene is TRBV19, the J gene TRBJ2-1, with TRBD1 matching 7 bases. V lost 6 bases, J lost 8 bases, and 10 bases stayed unmatched. Germline CDR1 is LNHDA and CDR2 is SQIVND (reference sequence). The CDR3 has 14 residues. CDR3 protein: CASSATGQPHEQFF. CDR3 DNA sequence: TGTGCCAGTAGCGCTACGGGACAGCCCCATGAGCAGTTCTTC.

This sequence joins TRBV12-3 or TRBV12-4 and TRBJ2-1; D is ambiguous. The CDR3 consists of 15 residues. The V end lost 4 bases, the J end lost 2 bases, and 12 bases lay between the germline ends. The CDR3 reads CASSSRTATYNEQFF. The CDR3, as DNA: TGTGCCAGCAGTTCACGGACGGCTACCTACAATGAGCAGTTCTTC.

The chain carries TRBV5-4 and TRBJ1-3; D perhaps matches TRBD1 (5 bases). Germline CDR1 and CDR2: SGHNT and YYREEE (reference sequence). The CDR3 length is 16 residues. The V end lost 4 bases, the J end lost 0 bases, and 14 bases lay between the germline ends. CDR3 amino acids: CASSLSGTSSGNTIYF. CDR3 nucleotide sequence: TGTGCCAGCAGCCTTTCAGGGACCAGCTCTGGAAACACCATATATTTT.

The chain couples TRBV12-3 or TRBV12-4 to TRBJ1-1, with D uncertain. The CDR3 is 11 residues long. The germline V and J ends were trimmed by 1 base and 6 bases, with 3 bases remaining between them. As DNA, the CDR3 is TGTGCCAGCAGTTTAGTGGCTGAAGCTTTCTTT. Translation gives CASSLVAEAFF.

This clonotype showed up many times. The rearrangement links TRBV27 to TRBJ1-5; the D is unclear. This CDR3 has 12 residues. CDR1 is MNHEY, CDR2 SMNVEV, per germline (reference sequence). Trimming removed 3 bases at V and 4 bases at J, with 4 bases between. CDR3 DNA sequence: TGTGCCAGCAGTTTTCTGAATCAGCCCCAGCATTTT. It yields the protein CASSFLNQPQHF.

This clonotype has a count of ten or more. The rearrangement links TRBV6-6 to TRBJ2-3; D gene uncertain. Germline V lookup: CDR1 MNHNY, CDR2 SVGAGI (reference sequence). V lost 8 bases to trimming and J lost 1 base, with 16 bases between them. The CDR3 runs to 15 residues. CDR3 nucleotides: TGTGCCAGCCAGCAAGAATATTGGGGCACAGATACGCAGTATTTT. Encoded protein: CASQQEYWGTDTQYF.

This clonotype was observed at least ten times. This rearrangement joins TRBV18 to TRBJ1-1; no clear D gene. The CDR3 spans 15 residues. V was clipped by 2 bases and J by 0 bases, with 10 bases between them. Looked up from germline, CDR1 is KGHSH and CDR2 is LQKENI. CDR3 in DNA: TGTGCCAGCTCACCAGGGCTGGGGATGAACACTGAAGCTTTCTTT. Its translation: CASSPGLGMNTEAFF.

There are a few counts of this clonotype. The rearrangement joins TRBV20-1 to TRBJ1-1; D possibly corresponds to TRBD1 (5 bases). The ends were cut back, 3 bases at V and 0 bases at J, with 8 bases in the middle. Germline CDR1 is DFQATT and CDR2 is SNEGSKA (reference sequence). The CDR3 runs to 13 residues. CDR3 bases: TGCAGTGCTAGCCCGGGGCTGAACACTGAAGCTTTCTTT. Residues: CSASPGLNTEAFF.

This clonotype was counted many times. The chain links TRBV4-1 to TRBJ1-1, with D possibly being TRBD1 (5 bases). The CDR3 runs 15 residues. Germline CDR1 MGHRA, CDR2 YSYEKL. V lost 0 bases to trimming and J lost 4 bases, with 12 bases between them. The CDR3 loop reads CASSQDVGQGTEAFF. CDR3 bases: TGCGCCAGCAGCCAAGATGTGGGTCAGGGCACTGAAGCTTTCTTT.

This clonotype was observed at least ten times. The rearrangement links TRBV7-6 to TRBJ2-1, with 8 bases matching TRBD2. The CDR3 has 15 residues. The V gene's germline CDR1 is SGHVS and CDR2 FNYEAQ. The ends lost 4 bases at V and 8 bases at J; junction bases unmatched: 10. The CDR3 spells CASSYSGGAEDEQFF. CDR3 bases: TGTGCCAGCAGCTACAGCGGGGGCGCCGAGGATGAGCAGTTCTTC.

This clonotype was counted ten times or more. V is TRBV7-6 and J is TRBJ2-1, with a possible D match to TRBD1 (7 bases). The CDR3 consists of 16 residues. Trimming shortened V by 1 base and J by 12 bases, and 22 bases separated the two germline ends. Germline V CDR1 and CDR2: SGHVS, FNYEAQ. The CDR3 loop reads CASSLGGTADSFAQFF. The CDR3, as DNA: TGTGCCAGCAGCTTAGGCGGGACAGCTGATTCGTTTGCGCAGTTCTTC.

This clonotype turned up a few times. The genes are TRBV5-4 and TRBJ2-1; 8 positions agree with TRBD1. Per germline, CDR1 SGHNT and CDR2 YYREEE (reference sequence). V gave up 4 bases and J gave up 10 bases; unmatched junction bases: 16. This CDR3 has 16 amino acids. The CDR3 bases are TGTGCCAGCAGCACCTCAAACAGGGGGAGGTATCGCGAGCAGTTCTTC. It translates to CASSTSNRGRYREQFF.

In its sample, this clonotype ranks as medium-sized. The chain links TRBV11-2 to TRBJ2-3, with 10 bases matching TRBD1. The junction had 14 bases not matched to a gene; V was cut back by 3 bases and J by 2 bases. Germline V CDR1 and CDR2: SGHAT, FQNNGV. This CDR3 is 19 amino acids long. CDR3 bases: TGTGCCAGCAGCTTCCCGAGGGGAGGGACAGGGGTAGACACAGATACGCAGTATTTT. Translation: CASSFPRGGTGVDTDTQYF.

This clonotype was detected many times. The rearrangement joins TRBV2 to TRBJ1-5; no clear D. The CDR3 is made up of 13 amino acids. Deletions cut 7 bases from V and 7 bases from J, with 14 bases between. The V gene's germline CDR1 is SNHLY and CDR2 FYNNEI. The CDR3 reads CASTAREDQPQHF. DNA for the CDR3: TGTGCCAGCACGGCGAGGGAGGACCAGCCCCAGCATTTT.